This entry lists 26 T cell receptor beta chains sequenced from one sample in a study of blood T cell repertoires in COVID-19. Only in-frame clones appear in the TCRdb table, and some are missing; sequencing was by immunoSEQ multiplex PCR. This sample yields more than 250,000 clones, of which roughly 91% are seen a single time; 1% belongs to the top ten. Sequencing used peripheral blood. The receptors shown here come from a man over 45 with active or convalescent COVID-19.

This rearrangement joins TRBV7-2 to TRBJ2-5, with 7 positions matching TRBD2. There are 17 residues in the CDR3. Trimming at V came to 2 bases and at J to 0 bases, leaving 9 bases not matched to a gene. Germline V gives CDR1 SGHTA, CDR2 FQGNSA. The chain's CDR3 is CASSLPKRGKYQETQYF. The CDR3 coding sequence is TGTGCCAGCAGCTTACCAAAGCGGGGCAAGTACCAAGAGACCCAGTACTTC.

This clone is a singleton in its sample. V and J are TRBV6-5 and TRBJ1-3, with D unresolved. V dropped 3 bases and J dropped 0 bases, with 6 bases sitting between them. The CDR3 spans 14 residues. CDR1 is MNHEY, CDR2 SVGAGI, per germline. The CDR3 DNA sequence: TGTGCCAGCAGTTATGAGTCCTCTGGAAACACCATATATTTT. Translation: CASSYESSGNTIYF.

The chain combines TRBV28 with TRBJ1-1; the match to TRBD1 covers 7 bases. This CDR3 has 16 residues. CDR1 is MDHEN and CDR2 is SYDVKM in the germline V gene. V shed 2 bases and J 6 bases; nucleotides not matched to a gene: 12. Here the CDR3 reads CASSLNSQGFKPEAFF. Written as DNA, the CDR3 is TGTGCCAGCAGTTTAAACTCACAGGGGTTTAAACCTGAAGCTTTCTTT.

The chain combines TRBV6-5 with TRBJ1-5; D possibly corresponds to TRBD1 (6 bases). The CDR3 is 14 residues long. Trimming left V 6 bases short and J 0 bases short, with 9 bases between. Germline V gene data show CDR1 as MNHEY and CDR2 as SVGAGI. In nucleotides, the CDR3 is TGTGCCAGCAGGATACAGGGTAGCAATCAGCCCCAGCATTTT. Translation gives CASRIQGSNQPQHF.

CDR3 sequence: CASRLTGNQPQHF. DNA for the CDR3: TGCGCCAGCAGATTGACAGGCAATCAGCCCCAGCATTTT. The chain combines TRBV10-2 with TRBJ1-5, with D possibly being TRBD1 (5 bases). CDR1 and CDR2 from the germline V gene are WSHSY and SAAADI. This CDR3 is 13 amino acids long. Trimming left V 6 bases short and J 2 bases short, with 8 bases between.

This clone was found a few times. The chain joins TRBV28 to TRBJ2-2, with TRBD1 matching 12 bases. V trimming: 6 bases; J trimming: 7 bases; junction bases outside the gene matches: 6. Germline loops: CDR1 MDHEN, CDR2 SYDVKM. CDR3 size: 15 residues. The CDR3 region has the DNA TGTGCCAGCAGCGAGGGACAGGGGGCGATCGGGGAGCTGTTTTTT. This sequence encodes CASSEGQGAIGELFF.

The chain combines TRBV3-1 (or the pseudogene TRBV3-2) with TRBJ2-5; 7 nucleotides align to TRBD2. Germline CDR1 reads LGHDT; CDR2 reads YNNKEL (reference sequence). This CDR3 has 15 residues. The trim removed 0 bases at V and 5 bases at J, leaving 6 bases unmatched. The CDR3 region is CASSQEWGGSETQYF. CDR3 DNA sequence: TGTGCCAGCAGCCAAGAATGGGGGGGTTCGGAGACCCAGTACTTC.

The chain joins TRBV5-1 to TRBJ2-1; 7 bases match TRBD2. This CDR3 is built from 16 residues. With V trimmed by 4 bases and J by 0 bases, 7 bases remained unmatched. Germline V lookup: CDR1 SGHRS, CDR2 YFSETQ. The CDR3 here is CASSQGAGTSYNEQFF. CDR3 in DNA: TGCGCCAGCAGCCAGGGAGCGGGAACCTCCTACAATGAGCAGTTCTTC.

The V gene is TRBV6-1, the J gene TRBJ1-1; 9 nucleotides match TRBD1. The CDR3 is made up of 20 amino acids. Unmatched junction bases numbered 22, after V lost 4 bases and J lost 4 bases. CDR1 and CDR2 from the germline V gene are MNHNS and SASEGT. CDR3 nucleotide sequence: TGTGCCAGCAGTGTAATAACACAACTCGGAGGGACAGGGAAGAGCACTGAAGCTTTCTTT. It specifies CASSVITQLGGTGKSTEAFF.

The genes are TRBV10-3 and TRBJ1-2; D possibly corresponds to TRBD1 (6 bases). Germline V gives CDR1 ENHRY, CDR2 SYGVKD. The CDR3 runs to 14 residues. Trimming left V 0 bases short and J 10 bases short, with 15 bases between. CDR3 sequence reads: CAISESRQASIYTF. CDR3 coding DNA: TGTGCCATCAGTGAGTCGAGACAGGCTTCCATCTACACCTTC.

The chain recombines TRBV7-9 with TRBJ2-5; 9 positions match TRBD2. The CDR3 consists of 19 residues. Germline V gene sequence: CDR1 SEHNR, CDR2 FQNEAQ (reference sequence). V shed 5 bases, J shed 3 bases, and the junction held 19 bases outside the gene matches. CDR3 coding DNA: TGTGCCAGCAGCCACAGGGCGGGAGGGTCTGGAAAACCCAAAGAGACCCAGTACTTC. Protein sequence: CASSHRAGGSGKPKETQYF.

Written as DNA, the CDR3 is TGTGCCTGGAGTGCCAGGGTGAACACTGAAGCTTTCTTT. Encoded protein: CAWSARVNTEAFF. The rearrangement uses TRBV30 and TRBJ1-1, with D maybe TRBD1 (5 bases). CDR3 length: 13 residues. The germline V gene encodes CDR1 GTSNPN and CDR2 SVGIG (reference sequence). Trimming left V 1 base short and J 0 bases short, with 6 bases between.

As concerns this clone: The same CDR3 is also encoded by other DNA sequences in this sample. The V and J genes are TRBV5-1 and TRBJ2-5; the D gene is possibly TRBD1 (6 bases). CDR1 and CDR2 (germline): SGHRS, YFSETQ. There are 13 residues in the CDR3. The germline V and J ends were trimmed by 5 bases and 2 bases, with 10 bases remaining between them. The CDR3 here is CASRDGQQETQYF. The CDR3 DNA reads as TGCGCCAGCAGGGATGGACAGCAAGAGACCCAGTACTTC.

This chain connects TRBV6-5 to TRBJ2-2, with D unclear. Germline V gene data show CDR1 as MNHEY and CDR2 as SVGAGI. This CDR3 spans 13 amino acids. V was trimmed by 6 bases and J by 6 bases, leaving 11 bases between them. The CDR3 nucleotides are TGTGCCAGCAGGGGCACAAGGCCCGGGGAGCTGTTTTTT. Residues: CASRGTRPGELFF.

This chain connects TRBV3-1 (or the pseudogene TRBV3-2) to TRBJ1-2; maybe TRBD1 (6 bases). This CDR3 is 17 amino acids long. Between the trimmed V and J ends, which lost 0 bases and 4 bases, there was a span of 18 bases. The germline V gene encodes CDR1 LGHDT and CDR2 YNNKEL (reference sequence). The CDR3 DNA reads as TGTGCCAGCAGCCAAGAAGCGGCAGGGGTCGACGGCTATGGCTACACCTTC. It is translated as CASSQEAAGVDGYGYTF.

The chain links TRBV9 to TRBJ2-2, with 10 positions matching TRBD2. The length of the CDR3 is 17 residues. V shed 3 bases, J shed 1 base, and the junction held 6 bases outside the gene matches. Germline CDR1 is SGDLS and CDR2 is YYNGEE. In DNA, the CDR3 is TGTGCCAGCAGCGCGAGGCGGACTAGCGGGAACACCGGGGAGCTGTTTTTT. It is translated as CASSARRTSGNTGELFF.

The chain uses TRBV29-1 and TRBJ1-3; D gene uncertain. This CDR3 contains 14 residues. Germline CDR1 is SQVTM and CDR2 is ANQGSEA. The V end was cut by 4 bases, the J end by 1 base, with 11 bases between. CDR3: CSVAEGFSGNTIYF. DNA of the CDR3: TGCAGCGTTGCAGAGGGCTTTTCTGGAAACACCATATATTTT. Using reference TRBV29-1 and TRBJ1-3 for the parts outside the CDR3, the full variable domain is SAVISQKPSRDICQRGTSLTIQCQVDSQVTMMFWYRQQPGQSLTLIATANQGSEATYESGFVIDKFPISRPNLTFSTLTVSNMSPEDSSIYLCSVAEGFSGNTIYFGEGSWLTVV.

This CDR3 is CASSMNLGTGVTDTQYF. In nucleotides, the CDR3 is TGTGCCAGCAGCATGAACCTCGGGACAGGAGTCACAGATACGCAGTATTTT. This chain connects TRBV9 to TRBJ2-3; 8 bases fit TRBD1. The junction had 12 bases not matched to a gene; V was cut back by 4 bases and J by 2 bases. The CDR3 length is 17 residues. Germline V gives CDR1 SGDLS, CDR2 YYNGEE. The variable domain in full, with the rest retrieved from reference TRBV9 and TRBJ2-3, is DSGVTQTPKHLITATGQRVTLRCSPRSGDLSVYWYQQSLDQGLQFLIQYYNGEERAKGNILERFSAQQFPDLHSELNLSSLELGDSALYFCASSMNLGTGVTDTQYFGPGTRLTVL.

The chain links TRBV7-2 to TRBJ1-5; a possible D gene is TRBD1 (5 bases). V was trimmed by 3 bases and J by 2 bases, leaving 11 bases between them. The CDR3 spans 15 residues. CDR1 is SGHTA, CDR2 FQGNSA, per germline. The CDR3 sequence is CASSFNWGGNQPQHF. The CDR3 DNA follows: TGTGCCAGCAGCTTCAACTGGGGCGGCAATCAGCCCCAGCATTTT.

V gene TRBV7-3 combines with J gene TRBJ2-3; 8 bases fit TRBD2. The V and J ends lost 3 bases and 3 bases, in that order; junction bases with no gene match: 8. Germline lookup yields CDR1 SGHTA and CDR2 FQGTGA. This CDR3 is built from 16 residues. DNA of the CDR3: TGTGCCAGCAGCTTCACGGGGGGGCCAAGGACAGATACGCAGTATTTT. Amino acid sequence: CASSFTGGPRTDTQYF.

A single count supports this clone. The rearrangement links TRBV5-5 to TRBJ2-1; 10 positions agree with TRBD2. V was pared by 0 bases and J by 8 bases, with 5 bases of the junction left unmatched. The CDR3 runs to 15 residues. Germline V CDR1 and CDR2: SGHKS, YYEKEE (reference sequence). The CDR3 here is CASSLAAGGPHEQFF. The CDR3 DNA sequence: TGTGCCAGCAGCTTGGCAGCGGGGGGGCCCCATGAGCAGTTCTTC.

The chain recombines TRBV4-3 with TRBJ2-7, with D maybe TRBD2 (5 bases). V was cut by 0 bases and J by 1 base, with 10 bases left in between. The germline V gene has CDR1 LGHNA and CDR2 YSLEER. CDR3 length: 15 amino acids. The DNA of the CDR3 is TGCGCCAGCAGCCAAGATCCGGGATGGTCCTACGAGCAGTACTTC. Amino acid sequence: CASSQDPGWSYEQYF.

The chain is built from TRBV19 and TRBJ1-1; TRBD1 might be the D (5 bases). V was cut by 9 bases and J by 6 bases, with 8 bases left in between. CDR1 and CDR2 from the germline V gene are LNHDA and SQIVND (reference sequence). The CDR3 sequence is 10 residues long. The CDR3: CASGGAEAFF. CDR3 DNA: TGTGCCAGCGGGGGAGCTGAAGCTTTCTTT.

J is TRBJ2-7 and V is TRBV7-9; 7 positions match TRBD1. The J segment lost 4 bases and the V segment lost 5 bases, leaving 2 bases of the junction unmatched. Per germline, CDR1 SEHNR and CDR2 FQNEAQ (reference sequence). The CDR3 is 12 residues long. CDR3 residues: CASSTTGYEQYF. The CDR3 nucleotides read TGTGCCAGCAGCACGACAGGGTACGAGCAGTACTTC. The full variable domain, rest sourced from reference TRBV7-9 and TRBJ2-7, is DTGVSQNPRHKITKRGQNVTFRCDPISEHNRLYWYRQTLGQGPEFLTYFQNEAQLEKSRLLSDRFSAERPKGSFSTLEIQRTEQGDSAMYLCASSTTGYEQYFGPGTRLTVT.

V gene TRBV12-3 or TRBV12-4 combines with J gene TRBJ1-2, with D maybe TRBD1 (6 bases). The CDR3 length is 13 residues. Trimming pared 6 bases from V and 8 bases from J, leaving 16 bases between. The CDR3 region is CASRGPGVGGYTF. In DNA, the CDR3 is TGTGCCAGCAGAGGACCAGGGGTAGGAGGCTACACCTTC.

This rearrangement joins TRBV6-5 to TRBJ2-2; TRBD1 matches at 10 bases. CDR1 MNHEY and CDR2 SVGAGI come from the germline V gene. V gave up 7 bases and J gave up 6 bases; unmatched junction bases: 8. The CDR3 is made up of 15 amino acids. The CDR3 nucleotides are TGTGCCAGCACCGCCGGGACAGGGGTCCCCGGGGAGCTGTTTTTT. Protein sequence: CASTAGTGVPGELFF.